The 3 T cell receptor beta chains in this list originate from one sample, sequenced in a study of cytomegalovirus exposure and HLA in healthy donors. PCR employed 60 Vbeta and 13 Jbeta primers. Sequencing used immunoSEQ multiplex PCR; TCRdb keeps in-frame clones, though not all of them. The sample contains about 170,000 clones, about 59% of which appear only once. Input material: PBMCs. The receptors here all came from a man aged 40-50 years in good health and CMV-seronegative.

V is TRBV7-2 and J is TRBJ2-3; TRBD2 matches 15 bases. Germline CDR1 is SGHTA and CDR2 is FQGNSA. The CDR3 has 17 amino acids. V shed 5 bases and J 6 bases; nucleotides not matched to a gene: 9. CDR3 nucleotides: TGTGCCAGCAGCCCTTGGACTAGCGGGGGGGCCTCGGATACGCAGTATTTT. This codes for CASSPWTSGGASDTQYF.

The chain combines TRBV6-5 with TRBJ2-5, with D possibly matching TRBD1 (5 bases). With 5 bases removed from V and 0 bases from J, the gap between germline ends came to 10 bases. Germline V CDR1 and CDR2: MNHEY, SVGAGI. The CDR3 contains 14 residues. CDR3 sequence (DNA): TGTGCCAGCAGTCGACAGTCGTACCAAGAGACCCAGTACTTC. It specifies CASSRQSYQETQYF.

The chain is built from TRBV6-6 and TRBJ2-7, with TRBD2 as a possible D gene (5 bases). Trimming left V 0 bases short and J 6 bases short, with 15 bases between. Germline assignment: CDR1 MNHNY and CDR2 SVGAGI (reference sequence). This CDR3 contains 15 residues. The CDR3 DNA is TGTGCCAGCAGTTACTCCTTTTTGGACTTCCGCGAGCAGTACTTC. As protein: CASSYSFLDFREQYF.